This T cell receptor (beta chain) was recovered during a study of T cells in Graves' hyperthyroidism and ophthalmopathy. Authors of the study amplified TCR beta CDR3 regions from RNA transcripts. The HTBI set primed first-round TCR CDR3 RT-PCR. A single record per CDR3 protein comes from TCRdb applying MiXCR to the multiplex PCR reads. The repertoire includes 350,000 to 400,000 distinct CDR3 sequences, over 15% of them detected once, and 3% to 4% sits in the top ten. Each diagnosis drew on symptoms, thyroxine, TRAb, thyroid ultrasound and orbital computed tomography findings. With 2 bases removed from V and 2 bases from J, the gap between germline ends came to 16 bases. Looked up from germline, CDR1 is MNHEY and CDR2 is SMNVEV (reference sequence). This CDR3 comprises 18 residues. This clonotype was seen repeatedly, ten times or more.

The chain couples TRBV27 to TRBJ2-6; perhaps TRBD1 as D (6 bases). The clonotype comes from a woman aged 18-29 years with Graves' hyperthyroidism. The sample comprised blood. The CDR3 here is CASSLLWGRQTGANVLTF. CDR3 nucleotides: TGTGCCAGCAGTTTACTGTGGGGGCGACAGACTGGGGCCAACGTCCTGACTTTC. Supplemented by reference TRBV27 and TRBJ2-6, the full variable domain reads EAQVTQNPRYLITVTGKKLTVTCSQNMNHEYMSWYRQDPGLGLRQIYYSMNVEVTDKGDVPEGYKVSRKEKRNFPLILESPSPNQTSLYFCASSLLWGRQTGANVLTFGAGSRLTVL.